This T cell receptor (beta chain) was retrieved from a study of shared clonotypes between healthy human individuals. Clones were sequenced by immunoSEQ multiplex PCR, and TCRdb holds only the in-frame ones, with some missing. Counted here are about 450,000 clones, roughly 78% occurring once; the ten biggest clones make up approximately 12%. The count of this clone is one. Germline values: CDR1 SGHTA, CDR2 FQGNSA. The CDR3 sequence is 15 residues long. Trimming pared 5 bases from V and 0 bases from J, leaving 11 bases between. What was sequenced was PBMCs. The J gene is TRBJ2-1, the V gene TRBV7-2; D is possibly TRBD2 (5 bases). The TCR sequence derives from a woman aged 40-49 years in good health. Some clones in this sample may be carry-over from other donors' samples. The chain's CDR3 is CASSTGLSSYNEQFF. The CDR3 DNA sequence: TGTGCCAGCAGCACTGGACTGAGCTCCTACAATGAGCAGTTCTTC.